The 23 T cell receptor beta chains reported below all come from one sample, sequenced in a study of T cell responses to AZD1222 COVID-19 vaccine. The method was immunoSEQ multiplex PCR; TCRdb's version includes in-frame clones alone and lacks a portion of them. The sample consists of more than 60,000 clones, about 90% of them appearing once. The sequences come from peripheral blood, collected on day 0 of AZD1222 vaccination. The receptors here all came from an adult in good health.

The count of this clone is one. Here the CDR3 reads CASLDRNTEAFF. CDR3 nucleotide sequence: TGTGCCAGTCTTGACAGGAACACTGAAGCTTTCTTT. This chain joins TRBV6-5 and TRBJ1-1; D possibly corresponds to TRBD1 (5 bases). The V gene lost 9 bases and the J gene lost 1 base, with 9 bases spanning the gap. The CDR3 sequence is 12 residues long. The germline CDR1 and CDR2 sequences are MNHEY and SVGAGI.

The CDR3 reads CASSQDPRGAPSGGPPSVLETQYF. The DNA for the CDR3 is TGTGCCAGCAGCCAAGATCCGAGGGGGGCCCCTAGCGGGGGACCCCCATCTGTTTTGGAGACCCAGTACTTC. The chain links TRBV3-1 (or the pseudogene TRBV3-2) to TRBJ2-5; TRBD2 agrees at 10 bases. Unmatched junction bases numbered 30, after V lost 0 bases and J lost 5 bases. This CDR3 comprises 24 residues. Per the germline V gene, CDR1 is LGHDT and CDR2 is YNNKEL (reference sequence).

The chain joins TRBV5-8 to TRBJ1-5; D is unresolved. Trimming took 0 bases from V and 5 from J, leaving 9 bases between them. The CDR3 is 14 amino acids. The germline V gene encodes CDR1 SGHTS and CDR2 YDEGEE. The CDR3 DNA follows: TGTGCCAGCAGCTTGGCCTGGGTCGATCAGCCCCAGCATTTT. It is translated as CASSLAWVDQPQHF.

V is TRBV10-3 and J is TRBJ1-1, with D perhaps matching TRBD1 (5 bases). V shed 4 bases and J shed 8 bases, with 11 bases lying between them. Germline loops: CDR1 ENHRY, CDR2 SYGVKD. CDR3 length: 12 residues. The CDR3 protein is CAISGSGSEAFF. CDR3 bases: TGTGCCATCAGTGGGTCAGGGTCCGAAGCTTTCTTT.

V is TRBV7-2 and J is TRBJ2-3; 7 nucleotides align to TRBD2. Losses at the gene ends were 2 bases for V and 3 bases for J; bases not matched to a gene: 2. The CDR3 runs 14 residues. Germline V gene data show CDR1 as SGHTA and CDR2 as FQGNSA. The CDR3 protein is CASSLQLATDTQYF. DNA of the CDR3: TGTGCCAGCAGCTTACAACTAGCGACAGATACGCAGTATTTT.

The chain uses TRBV15 and TRBJ1-1; D ambiguous. The CDR3 extends over 12 amino acids. Trimming left V 1 base short and J 8 bases short, with 8 bases between. The V gene's germline CDR1 is LNHNV and CDR2 YYDKDF (reference sequence). The CDR3 here is CATSRGYREAFF. DNA for the CDR3: TGTGCCACCAGCAGAGGGTACAGAGAAGCTTTCTTT.

The V and J genes are TRBV7-9 and TRBJ1-2; D is possibly TRBD1 (5 bases). Trimming removed 0 bases from V and 4 bases from J, with 12 bases in between. Looked up from germline, CDR1 is SEHNR and CDR2 is FQNEAQ (reference sequence). This CDR3 has 15 amino acids. The CDR3 bases are TGTGCCAGCAGCTTAGCCGGGGGTCGGGGCTATGGCTACACCTTC. Translation gives CASSLAGGRGYGYTF.

This clone was found once. CDR3 bases: TGTGCCAGCAGCTTAAACGGATCTCCCGGCTACACCTTC. This encodes CASSLNGSPGYTF. This chain uses TRBV7-9 with TRBJ1-2; D ambiguous. The CDR3 is 13 residues long. The V gene's germline CDR1 is SEHNR and CDR2 FQNEAQ (reference sequence). V was clipped by 2 bases and J by 8 bases, with 12 bases between them.

The chain joins TRBV28 to TRBJ2-2; D may be TRBD1 (5 bases). V was clipped by 5 bases and J by 3 bases, with 7 bases between them. Germline-derived CDR1 and CDR2 are MDHEN and SYDVKM. CDR3 size: 13 residues. The CDR3 nucleotides are TGTGCCAGCAGTCTCAGGGACACCGGGGAGCTGTTTTTT. It translates to CASSLRDTGELFF.

This sequence joins TRBV19 and TRBJ2-7; TRBD1 is a possible D gene (7 bases). There are 13 residues in the CDR3. Per the germline V gene, CDR1 is LNHDA and CDR2 is SQIVND (reference sequence). V was pared by 8 bases and J by 0 bases, with 11 bases between. The CDR3 DNA reads as TGTGCCAGTGCGGGACAGTCCTCCTACGAGCAGTACTTC. Translating gives CASAGQSSYEQYF.

The chain combines TRBV21-1 with TRBJ1-5. TRBV21-1 is a listed pseudogene. This CDR3 contains 15 residues. CDR3 in amino acids: CASSPRMLQDQPQHF. The CDR3 DNA reads TGTGCCAGCAGCCCAAGGATGCTACAAGATCAGCCCCAGCATTTT.

This rearrangement joins TRBV6-5 to TRBJ2-2; 8 nucleotides align to TRBD1. The CDR3 consists of 15 residues. Germline CDR1 is MNHEY and CDR2 is SVGAGI. V lost 2 bases to trimming and J lost 4 bases; unmatched junction nucleotides: 3. CDR3 DNA sequence: TGTGCCAGCAGTTACCGACAGGGGCTCACCGGGGAGCTGTTTTTT. Translating it yields CASSYRQGLTGELFF.

V and J are TRBV4-2 and TRBJ1-1, with D unclear. The germline V gene encodes CDR1 LGHNA and CDR2 YNFKEQ. The CDR3 spans 11 residues. Trimming pared 0 bases from V and 7 bases from J, leaving 3 bases between. CDR3 nucleotide sequence: TGTGCCAGCAGCCAAGAACTTGAAGCTTTCTTT. Amino acids: CASSQELEAFF.

The chain recombines TRBV30 with TRBJ1-1; no clear D gene. Per germline, CDR1 GTSNPN and CDR2 SVGIG (reference sequence). V was trimmed by 7 bases and J by 1 base, leaving 10 bases between them. The CDR3 consists of 12 residues. The CDR3 spells CASSMGNTEAFF. DNA of the CDR3: TGTGCCTCCTCTATGGGGAACACTGAAGCTTTCTTT.

The CDR3 region has the DNA TGTGCCACCTCCCAGGGGGGAACTGAAGCTTTCTTT. Its protein is CATSQGGTEAFF. The chain uses TRBV6-5 and TRBJ1-1; 7 bases are a match to TRBD1. Looked up from germline, CDR1 is MNHEY and CDR2 is SVGAGI. V shed 10 bases and J 5 bases; nucleotides not matched to a gene: 7. This CDR3 comprises 12 residues.

V and J are TRBV7-9 and TRBJ1-1; TRBD1 agrees at 7 bases. The junction had 6 bases not matched to a gene; V was cut back by 1 base and J by 1 base. Looked up from germline, CDR1 is SEHNR and CDR2 is FQNEAQ (reference sequence). The CDR3 is made up of 16 amino acids. The CDR3 bases are TGTGCCAGCAGCTTAGGGACGGGACAGCGGAACACTGAAGCTTTCTTT. It translates to CASSLGTGQRNTEAFF.

The chain employs TRBV9 and TRBJ2-1; tentatively, D is TRBD2 (5 bases). V was pared by 0 bases and J by 3 bases, with 13 bases between. The CDR3 is 16 residues long. Germline V gives CDR1 SGDLS, CDR2 YYNGEE. The CDR3 DNA reads TGTGCCAGCAGCGTAGGGTCTAGCTCTCTCTACAATGAGCAGTTCTTC. It codes for CASSVGSSSLYNEQFF. The whole variable domain, filled in from reference TRBV9 and TRBJ2-1, reads DSGVTQTPKHLITATGQRVTLRCSPRSGDLSVYWYQQSLDQGLQFLIQYYNGEERAKGNILERFSAQQFPDLHSELNLSSLELGDSALYFCASSVGSSSLYNEQFFGPGTRLTVL.

This clone was found once. The chain is built from TRBV19 and TRBJ2-3, with TRBD2 matching over 8 bases. This CDR3 is 13 amino acids long. V lost 6 bases to trimming and J lost 2 bases; unmatched junction nucleotides: 1. Germline V lookup: CDR1 LNHDA, CDR2 SQIVND (reference sequence). The CDR3 nucleotides read TGTGCCAGTAGAGGACTAGCCACAGATACGCAGTATTTT. Translated, it gives CASRGLATDTQYF.

The chain is built from TRBV19 and TRBJ1-2; D is uncertain. V shed 7 bases and J shed 1 base, with 7 bases lying between them. This CDR3 region has 12 residues. Per germline, CDR1 LNHDA and CDR2 SQIVND (reference sequence). The CDR3 spells CASMGYNYGYTF. The CDR3 DNA reads TGTGCCAGTATGGGATATAACTATGGCTACACCTTC.

V usage is TRBV7-9 and J usage is TRBJ1-2; D call uncertain. V lost 5 bases to trimming and J lost 5 bases, with 12 bases between them. This CDR3 has 13 amino acids. The germline gives CDR1 SEHNR, CDR2 FQNEAQ (reference sequence). For the CDR3, the DNA is TGTGCCAGCAGCCTCGGCCTGGGGTATGGCTACACCTTC. It is translated as CASSLGLGYGYTF.

This rearrangement joins TRBV5-4 to TRBJ1-1, with 7 bases lining up with TRBD1. From germline, CDR1 is SGHNT and CDR2 YYREEE (reference sequence). CDR3 length: 14 residues. The J segment lost 4 bases and the V segment lost 3 bases, leaving 6 bases of the junction unmatched. CDR3 amino acids: CASSSQGVRTEAFF. CDR3 DNA sequence: TGTGCCAGCAGCTCGCAGGGGGTACGCACTGAAGCTTTCTTT. Full variable domain (outside the CDR3, taken from reference TRBV5-4 and TRBJ1-1): ETGVTQSPTHLIKTRGQQVTLRCSSQSGHNTVSWYQQALGQGPQFIFQYYREEENGRGNFPPRFSGLQFPNYSSELNVNALELDDSALYLCASSSQGVRTEAFFGQGTRLTVV.

The chain carries TRBV28 and TRBJ1-2; 9 bases match TRBD1. The V gene end was trimmed by 3 bases and the J gene end by 2 bases; junction bases not matched to a gene: 4. There are 15 residues in the CDR3. Germline V gene data show CDR1 as MDHEN and CDR2 as SYDVKM. The CDR3: CASSFIGQGNYGYTF. CDR3 nucleotides: TGTGCCAGCAGTTTTATAGGACAGGGGAACTATGGCTACACCTTC.

The genes are TRBV7-2 and TRBJ2-1; D unclear. V was trimmed by 5 bases and J by 0 bases, leaving 14 bases between them. Germline assignment: CDR1 SGHTA and CDR2 FQGNSA. The CDR3 is made up of 16 amino acids. CDR3 sequence reads: CASSNDRGGSYNEQFF. CDR3 bases: TGTGCCAGCAGCAACGACCGAGGTGGCTCCTACAATGAGCAGTTCTTC.